A single sample is the source of the 20 T cell receptor beta chains below, sequenced in a study of blood T cell repertoires in COVID-19. The data were produced by immunoSEQ multiplex PCR, yet TCRdb's version contains in-frame clones alone and is incomplete. Among under 130,000 clones listed, roughly 80% were seen once. Sequencing input: peripheral blood. Every receptor here comes from a woman in her 70s with acute or convalescent COVID-19.

This chain links TRBV2 with TRBJ1-2, with D perhaps TRBD1 (6 bases). The length of the CDR3 is 14 residues. Germline V gives CDR1 SNHLY, CDR2 FYNNEI. V was cut by 3 bases and J by 2 bases, with 10 bases left in between. CDR3 amino acids: CASSEDRDNYGYTF. The CDR3 DNA follows: TGTGCCAGCAGTGAGGACAGAGACAACTATGGCTACACCTTC.

The V call is TRBV2, the J call TRBJ1-1, with D tentatively TRBD1 (6 bases). Germline assignment: CDR1 SNHLY and CDR2 FYNNEI. The V end was cut by 6 bases, the J end by 5 bases, with 16 bases between. CDR3 length: 14 residues. The chain's CDR3 is CASSLRGAATEAFF. The CDR3 bases are TGTGCCAGCAGCCTTCGGGGGGCGGCAACTGAAGCTTTCTTT.

The chain links TRBV5-1 to TRBJ1-5; weak D call: TRBD1 (6 bases). Germline V gene lookup returns CDR1 SGHRS and CDR2 YFSETQ. The ends were cut back, 0 bases at V and 2 bases at J, with 9 bases in the middle. The CDR3 spans 15 residues. The CDR3 DNA is TGCGCCAGCAGCTTGGGGTCAGGGGGCAATCAGCCCCAGCATTTT. This sequence encodes CASSLGSGGNQPQHF. The full variable domain, rest sourced from reference TRBV5-1 and TRBJ1-5, is KAGVTQTPRYLIKTRGQQVTLSCSPISGHRSVSWYQQTPGQGLQFLFEYFSETQRNKGNFPGRFSGRQFSNSRSEMNVSTLELGDSALYLCASSLGSGGNQPQHFGDGTRLSIL.

This chain uses TRBV28 with TRBJ2-3, with D maybe TRBD2 (5 bases). The length of the CDR3 is 15 residues. Germline assignment: CDR1 MDHEN and CDR2 SYDVKM. Trimming took 7 bases from V and 1 from J, leaving 15 bases between them. The CDR3 region has the DNA TGTGCCAGCAAAAGGGCGGGCTCTGGCACAGATACGCAGTATTTT. It codes for CASKRAGSGTDTQYF.

In its sample, this clone is medium-sized. This chain joins TRBV6-5 and TRBJ1-5, with 7 bases lining up with TRBD1. The CDR3 sequence is 13 residues long. Germline CDR1 is MNHEY and CDR2 is SVGAGI. Trimming at V came to 6 bases and at J to 5 bases, leaving 4 bases not matched to a gene. The CDR3, as DNA: TGTGCCAGCAGCCAGGGACAGTATCAGCCCCAGCATTTT. This translates into CASSQGQYQPQHF.

This rearrangement joins TRBV10-3 to TRBJ1-1, with 7 positions matching TRBD1. Trimming took 6 bases from V and 3 from J; bases not matched to a gene: 4. The CDR3 contains 13 residues. Germline V CDR1 and CDR2: ENHRY, SYGVKD. In DNA, the CDR3 is TGTGCCATCAGCGGGACAGACCACACTGAAGCTTTCTTT. The encoded protein is CAISGTDHTEAFF.

CDR3 region: CASSFYGRGGVQGTEAFF. The CDR3 DNA follows: TGTGCCAGCAGCTTTTATGGCAGGGGAGGGGTACAGGGCACTGAAGCTTTCTTT. The chain joins TRBV11-2 to TRBJ1-1; possibly TRBD1 for D (6 bases). V gave up 3 bases and J gave up 4 bases, with 24 bases separating them. The CDR3 has 18 residues. CDR1 and CDR2 from the germline V gene are SGHAT and FQNNGV.

The chain is built from TRBV6-5 and TRBJ1-2, with D uncertain. The CDR3 length is 15 residues. The germline gives CDR1 MNHEY, CDR2 SVGAGI. Deletions cut 6 bases from V and 9 bases from J, with 23 bases between. As DNA, the CDR3 is TGTGCCAGCAGCACTCGGGAAGCCGTTCGGGATCGCTACACCTTC. Protein: CASSTREAVRDRYTF.

The chain is built from TRBV19 and TRBJ1-1; possible D gene TRBD1, 6 bases. V was cut by 7 bases and J by 2 bases, with 14 bases left in between. Germline loops: CDR1 LNHDA, CDR2 SQIVND (reference sequence). The length of the CDR3 is 14 residues. CDR3: CASINLGTNTEAFF. CDR3 sequence (DNA): TGTGCCAGTATTAACCTTGGGACAAACACTGAAGCTTTCTTT.

The V call is TRBV6-5, the J call TRBJ2-5, with a tentative D call TRBD2 (6 bases). V lost 6 bases and J lost 1, with 6 bases in between. There are 12 residues in the CDR3. Germline V gives CDR1 MNHEY, CDR2 SVGAGI. The CDR3 nucleotides are TGTGCCAGCAGGACTAGCCAAGAGACCCAGTACTTC. Translation: CASRTSQETQYF.

The V gene is TRBV9, the J gene TRBJ1-6, with 10 bases lining up with TRBD1. This CDR3 has 17 residues. Per the germline V gene, CDR1 is SGDLS and CDR2 is YYNGEE. V lost 3 bases, J lost 9 bases, and 12 bases stayed unmatched. For the CDR3, the DNA is TGTGCCAGCAGCGCCACACCCGGACAGGGGGTGGGTTCACCCCTCCACTTT. Its protein is CASSATPGQGVGSPLHF.

This clone was seen once. The gene calls are TRBV30 and TRBJ1-2; 7 bases are shared with TRBD1. The germline V gene encodes CDR1 GTSNPN and CDR2 SVGIG (reference sequence). V shed 0 bases, J shed 8 bases, and the junction held 9 bases outside the gene matches. CDR3 size: 14 residues. The CDR3 nucleotides are TGTGCCTGGAGTGTAATTCAGGGGGTGGTGGGCTACACCTTC. Its protein product is CAWSVIQGVVGYTF.

V and J are TRBV19 and TRBJ2-6, with 10 bases lining up with TRBD1. The V segment lost 5 bases and the J segment 4 bases; nucleotides outside the gene matches: 11. In germline, CDR1 is LNHDA, CDR2 SQIVND (reference sequence). The CDR3 has 18 amino acids. CDR3 sequence: CASSSSGTGVAGANVLTF. The CDR3 nucleotides are TGTGCCAGTAGTTCCTCCGGGACAGGGGTCGCGGGGGCCAACGTCCTGACTTTC.

This rearrangement joins TRBV18 to TRBJ2-1; TRBD2 aligns across 13 bases. This CDR3 spans 15 amino acids. V trimming: 2 bases; J trimming: 7 bases; junction bases outside the gene matches: 2. CDR1 and CDR2 from the germline V gene are KGHSH and LQKENI. CDR3 loop: CASSPRTSGGNEQFF. CDR3 DNA sequence: TGTGCCAGCTCACCAAGGACTAGCGGGGGAAATGAGCAGTTCTTC.

This sequence joins TRBV5-1 and TRBJ2-3, with D perhaps matching TRBD2 (5 bases). CDR3 length: 14 residues. V was shortened by 3 bases and J by 0 bases, with 8 bases between the two germline ends. CDR1 SGHRS and CDR2 YFSETQ come from the germline V gene. The CDR3 DNA is TGCGCCAGCAGCTCCGGACTCAGCACAGATACGCAGTATTTT. The encoded protein is CASSSGLSTDTQYF.

DNA of the CDR3: TGCGCCAGCAGCCAATCGGGACAGAATAACTATGGCTACACCTTC. Translated, it gives CASSQSGQNNYGYTF. The chain has TRBV4-1 and TRBJ1-2; 7 bases align to TRBD1. CDR3 size: 15 residues. Germline V CDR1 and CDR2: MGHRA, YSYEKL. Losses at the gene ends were 2 bases for V and 1 base for J; bases not matched to a gene: 4.

The rearrangement uses TRBV13 and TRBJ2-5, with 10 bases identical to TRBD1. In germline, CDR1 is PRHDT, CDR2 FYEKMQ (reference sequence). V lost 0 bases, J lost 11 bases, and 9 bases stayed unmatched. The CDR3 contains 15 residues. CDR3 in DNA: TGTGCCAGCAGCTTAGGCCTAGGAGACAGGGGGCATCAGTACTTC. Its protein is CASSLGLGDRGHQYF.

This clone has just one count. This chain joins TRBV9 and TRBJ2-5; D perhaps matches TRBD2 (5 bases). The V and J ends lost 0 bases and 5 bases respectively, with 11 bases between them. The V gene's germline CDR1 is SGDLS and CDR2 YYNGEE. The CDR3 contains 14 residues. Written as DNA, the CDR3 is TGTGCCAGCAGCGTAGATGTGGGCGGGGAGACCCAGTACTTC. Protein product: CASSVDVGGETQYF.

The table lists this clone with many counts. The genes are TRBV5-4 and TRBJ2-1; TRBD2 agrees at 7 bases. Germline V gives CDR1 SGHNT, CDR2 YYREEE (reference sequence). Trimming took 4 bases from V and 9 from J; bases not matched to a gene: 7. The CDR3 consists of 13 residues. The DNA for the CDR3 is TGTGCCAGCAGCGGAGGACTAGTGGGTGAGCAGTTCTTC. This encodes CASSGGLVGEQFF.

This rearrangement joins TRBV3-1 (or the pseudogene TRBV3-2) to TRBJ1-3; TRBD1 might be the D (6 bases). Germline V gene lookup returns CDR1 LGHDT and CDR2 YNNKEL (reference sequence). The CDR3 loop spans 14 amino acids. Trimming left V 5 bases short and J 1 base short, with 9 bases between. CDR3 DNA sequence: TGTGCCAGCAGCGAAACAGGGTCTGGAAACACCATATATTTT. Amino acid sequence: CASSETGSGNTIYF.